A selection of T cell receptor beta chains follows, all from one sample in a study of vaccination effects on CD4 cells after COVID-19. These TCRs are of unknown antigen specificity. Sequencing used immunoSEQ multiplex PCR; TCRdb keeps in-frame clones, though not all of them. The data show fewer than 40,000 clones, approximately 82% seen once. The sample was CD4+ T cells from PBMCs cultured with HCoV-NL63 spike peptides, taken after COVID-19 vaccination. The receptor source for this set is a human donor who received a COVID-19 vaccine. Some clones in this sample may be carry-over from other donors' samples. The CDR3 runs from the conserved cysteine through the conserved F or W. The order of the fields is CDR3 protein, CDR3 DNA, V gene, clone size, J gene, D gene. The D gene is left open where the match is weak. Size is omitted from some rows. Given values are once, few, many or a class for expanded clones.

CASARTGEGYTF,TGTGCCAGCGCTCGGACAGGGGAAGGCTACACCTTC,TRBV6-5,.,TRBJ1-2,TRBD1
CASSLRGGYNQETQYF,TGTGCCAGCAGCTTAAGAGGGGGCTACAACCAAGAGACCCAGTACTTC,TRBV11-1,.,TRBJ2-5,TRBD1
CASSQPDQETQYF,TGCGCCAGCAGCCAACCGGACCAAGAGACCCAGTACTTC,TRBV4-1,.,TRBJ2-5,.
CASKRGAQETQYF,TGTGCCAGCAAGCGGGGGGCCCAAGAGACCCAGTACTTC,TRBV28,.,TRBJ2-5,TRBD2
CASTRGAWQETQYF,TGTGCCAGCACCAGGGGAGCGTGGCAAGAGACCCAGTACTTC,TRBV28,.,TRBJ2-5,.
CASSVGGSPGYNEQFF,TGTGCCAGCAGCGTAGGAGGGTCACCGGGATACAATGAGCAGTTCTTC,TRBV9,.,TRBJ2-1,.
CASRPPSGGSGRSYTF,TGTGCCAGTAGGCCCCCATCTGGGGGCTCCGGCCGGAGCTACACCTTC,TRBV19,.,TRBJ1-2,.
CATSRGRGGNTIYF,TGTGCCACGTCCCGCGGCAGGGGTGGAAACACCATATATTTT,TRBV19,.,TRBJ1-3,.
CASSEPAGNQPQHF,TGCGCCAGCAGTGAGCCGGCAGGGAATCAGCCCCAGCATTTT,TRBV10-2,few,TRBJ1-5,.
CASSLIETGGEQFF,TGTGCCAGCAGCTTGATTGAGACAGGGGGTGAGCAGTTCTTC,TRBV7-9,.,TRBJ2-1,TRBD1
CAWSARSVNEKLFF,TGTGCCTGGAGTGCGAGGAGCGTCAATGAAAAACTGTTTTTT,TRBV30,.,TRBJ1-4,.
CASSRGQGVYGYTF,TGTGCCAGCAGCAGGGGACAGGGAGTCTATGGCTACACCTTC,TRBV6-2/TRBV6-3,.,TRBJ1-2,TRBD1
CASSSDRVGYTF,TGTGCCAGCAGTTCGGACAGGGTTGGCTACACCTTC,TRBV27,few,TRBJ1-2,TRBD1
CASSPGTSPLVGETQYF,TGTGCCAGCAGCCCTGGGACTAGCCCCCTAGTAGGAGAGACCCAGTACTTC,TRBV11-3,.,TRBJ2-5,TRBD2
CASSPTGGRTDTQYF,TGTGCCAGCAGCCCGACAGGGGGCCGGACAGATACGCAGTATTTT,TRBV5-4,.,TRBJ2-3,TRBD1
CASSSSPDSPLHF,TGTGCCAGCAGCTCCTCTCCGGATTCACCCCTCCACTTT,TRBV7-3,few,TRBJ1-6,.
CASSLDRDDTGELFF,TGTGCCAGCAGCTTGGATAGGGACGACACCGGGGAGCTGTTTTTT,TRBV5-6,.,TRBJ2-2,.